These 5 T cell receptor beta chains were sequenced from one sample in a study of blood T cell repertoires in COVID-19. TCRdb's copy holds only in-frame clones and misses some; the assay was immunoSEQ multiplex PCR. Of approximately 11,000 clones listed, around nine tenths are singletons. Material: peripheral blood. Receptor source: an older woman with active COVID-19.

The rearrangement uses TRBV18 and TRBJ1-1; 8 nucleotides line up with TRBD1. V was pared by 6 bases and J by 5 bases, with 11 bases of the junction left unmatched. Germline-derived CDR1 and CDR2 are KGHSH and LQKENI. The CDR3 contains 15 residues. The CDR3 coding sequence is TGTGCCAGCTCCCTCGGGACAGGAGGCTTTACTGAAGCTTTCTTT. Translating it yields CASSLGTGGFTEAFF. Full variable domain (rest looked up from reference TRBV18 and TRBJ1-1): NAGVMQNPRHLVRRRGQEARLRCSPMKGHSHVYWYRQLPEEGLKFMVYLQKENIIDESGMPKERFSAEFPKEGPSILRIQQVVRGDSAAYFCASSLGTGGFTEAFFGQGTRLTVV.

This sequence joins TRBV2 and TRBJ1-4; D gene unclear. Trimming shortened V by 4 bases and J by 0 bases, and 9 bases separated the two germline ends. CDR3 length: 15 residues. CDR1 is SNHLY and CDR2 is FYNNEI in the germline V gene. Here the CDR3 DNA reads TGTGCCAGCAGTGTATTGGCGGCAACTAATGAAAAACTGTTTTTT. Translating it yields CASSVLAATNEKLFF.

The V gene is TRBV18, the J gene TRBJ1-2, with TRBD1 matching over 7 bases. V was pared by 6 bases and J by 6 bases, with 10 bases of the junction left unmatched. The CDR3 sequence is 14 residues long. CDR1 KGHSH and CDR2 LQKENI come from the germline V gene. This CDR3 reads CASSPGQLGHGYTF. The CDR3 DNA follows: TGTGCCAGCTCGCCGGGACAGCTAGGACATGGCTACACCTTC.

This clone was seen just once. The rearrangement links TRBV7-6 to TRBJ1-5, with TRBD1 as a possible D gene (5 bases). CDR1 and CDR2 (germline): SGHVS, FNYEAQ. V was clipped by 3 bases and J by 2 bases, with 11 bases between them. This CDR3 is built from 15 residues. The CDR3 DNA reads TGTGCCAGCAGCTTGGATGGGGCAGGCAATCAGCCCCAGCATTTT. Translating it yields CASSLDGAGNQPQHF.

This sequence joins TRBV5-4 and TRBJ1-1; D is uncertain. Germline values: CDR1 SGHNT, CDR2 YYREEE (reference sequence). Between the trimmed V and J ends, which lost 5 bases and 2 bases, there was a span of 10 bases. The CDR3 runs to 13 residues. CDR3 DNA sequence: TGTGCCAGCAGTCTTCAGGATAACACTGAAGCTTTCTTT. Its translation is CASSLQDNTEAFF.